These 21 T cell receptor beta chains were all obtained from the same sample, sequenced in a study of cytomegalovirus exposure and HLA in healthy donors. The PCR contained 60 Vbeta and 13 Jbeta primers. Sequencing used immunoSEQ multiplex PCR; TCRdb keeps in-frame clones, though not all of them. The data contain approximately 110,000 clones, approximately 80% of them singletons. The specimen sequenced was PBMCs. Receptors were obtained from a man aged 40-49 years in good health and CMV-seronegative.

This clone showed up just a few times. The chain carries TRBV11-2 and TRBJ2-3, with 8 bases matching TRBD2. Germline assignment: CDR1 SGHAT and CDR2 FQNNGV. There are 17 residues in the CDR3. V was pared by 1 base and J by 0 bases, with 6 bases of the junction left unmatched. In DNA, the CDR3 is TGTGCCAGCAGCTTAGCGGGGGGGCAGTGGAGCACAGATACGCAGTATTTT. Its protein is CASSLAGGQWSTDTQYF.

The V call is TRBV19, the J call TRBJ1-1, with TRBD1 matching over 7 bases. From germline, CDR1 is LNHDA and CDR2 SQIVND (reference sequence). The CDR3 contains 13 residues. J was trimmed by 4 bases and V by 5 bases; bases with no gene match: 4. CDR3 protein: CASSYQGGTEAFF. The CDR3 nucleotides read TGTGCCAGTAGTTACCAGGGGGGCACTGAAGCTTTCTTT.

This sequence joins TRBV19 and TRBJ1-2, with unresolved D. Trimming stripped 7 bases from V and 2 bases from J, with 14 bases between. CDR3 length: 14 residues. CDR1 and CDR2 (germline): LNHDA, SQIVND (reference sequence). CDR3 amino acids: CASTQGRANYGYTF. In DNA, the CDR3 is TGTGCCAGTACTCAAGGGAGGGCGAACTATGGCTACACCTTC.

The chain uses TRBV11-2 and TRBJ2-2, with 12 bases aligning to TRBD1. Trimming took 5 bases from V and 1 from J; bases not matched to a gene: 11. Germline V gives CDR1 SGHAT, CDR2 FQNNGV. The CDR3 is made up of 19 amino acids. The CDR3 reads CASSLHTGQGAMNTGELFF. The CDR3 bases are TGTGCCAGCAGCCTACACACGGGACAGGGGGCGATGAACACCGGGGAGCTGTTTTTT.

This clone occurred a few times. In nucleotides, the CDR3 is TGTGCCAGCAGCCAATTAGCGGGGGCCGGGAACGGGGAGCTGTTTTTT. This sequence encodes CASSQLAGAGNGELFF. This rearrangement joins TRBV11-3 to TRBJ2-2; 9 bases align to TRBD2. The CDR3 runs 16 residues. From germline, CDR1 is SGHNT and CDR2 YENEEA. V lost 5 bases to trimming and J lost 7 bases; unmatched junction nucleotides: 11.

The chain joins TRBV27 to TRBJ1-2, with 7 nucleotides matching TRBD1. Germline assignment: CDR1 MNHEY and CDR2 SMNVEV (reference sequence). V shed 3 bases, J shed 4 bases, and the junction held 5 bases outside the gene matches. The CDR3 consists of 14 residues. As DNA, the CDR3 is TGTGCCAGCAGTTTTAAAGGGGGCGGCTATGGCTACACCTTC. Its protein is CASSFKGGGYGYTF.

This chain uses TRBV18 with TRBJ1-5; TRBD1 is a possible D gene (5 bases). Germline CDR1 reads KGHSH; CDR2 reads LQKENI. Trimming pared 4 bases from V and 5 bases from J, leaving 9 bases between. The CDR3 covers 13 residues. The CDR3 coding sequence is TGTGCCAGCTCACAGGGGCACGATCAGCCCCAGCATTTT. Its protein is CASSQGHDQPQHF. The variable domain in full, with the rest retrieved from reference TRBV18 and TRBJ1-5, is NAGVMQNPRHLVRRRGQEARLRCSPMKGHSHVYWYRQLPEEGLKFMVYLQKENIIDESGMPKERFSAEFPKEGPSILRIQQVVRGDSAAYFCASSQGHDQPQHFGDGTRLSIL.

The chain has TRBV6-6 and TRBJ1-5; maybe TRBD1 (5 bases). Trimming pared 2 bases from V and 7 bases from J, leaving 12 bases between. Germline-derived CDR1 and CDR2 are MNHNY and SVGAGI (reference sequence). This CDR3 comprises 14 residues. This CDR3 is CASSYGAIGQPQHF. Here the CDR3 DNA reads TGTGCCAGCAGTTACGGGGCTATTGGACAGCCCCAGCATTTT.

V is TRBV5-5 and J is TRBJ1-1, with D hard to call. The CDR3 is 13 residues long. Per germline, CDR1 SGHKS and CDR2 YYEKEE (reference sequence). V dropped 2 bases and J dropped 3 bases, with 8 bases sitting between them. CDR3 coding DNA: TGTGCCAGCAGCTTCGCGGTCGACACTGAAGCTTTCTTT. Protein product: CASSFAVDTEAFF.

Regarding this clone: Germline is not matched at one junction end, which may reflect a read error. The V call is TRBV7-9, the J call TRBJ1-2; TRBD1 might be the D (6 bases). This CDR3 has 16 residues. Germline-derived CDR1 and CDR2 are SEHNR and FQNEAQ (reference sequence). CDR3: CSSSLGSTGIFDGYTF. DNA for the CDR3: TGTTCCAGCAGCTTAGGATCAACAGGGATCTTCGACGGCTACACCTTC.

The chain employs TRBV27 and TRBJ1-1; possible D gene TRBD1, 6 bases. CDR1 and CDR2 (germline): MNHEY, SMNVEV (reference sequence). Trimming took 3 bases from V and 1 from J, leaving 9 bases between them. The CDR3 is 14 residues long. The CDR3 region is CASSFGTRNTEAFF. Written as DNA, the CDR3 is TGTGCCAGCAGTTTCGGGACACGGAACACTGAAGCTTTCTTT.

The chain links TRBV19 to TRBJ1-1; perhaps TRBD1 as D (5 bases). V gave up 4 bases and J gave up 3 bases, with 9 bases separating them. This CDR3 region has 13 residues. Germline CDR1 and CDR2: LNHDA and SQIVND (reference sequence). The CDR3 sequence: CASSTTGYTEAFF. The CDR3 DNA reads as TGTGCCAGTAGTACAACAGGTTACACTGAAGCTTTCTTT. The entire variable domain, with the rest obtained from reference TRBV19 and TRBJ1-1, is as follows: DGGITQSPKYLFRKEGQNVTLSCEQNLNHDAMYWYRQDPGQGLRLIYYSQIVNDFQKGDIAEGYSVSREKKESFPLTVTSAQKNPTAFYLCASSTTGYTEAFFGQGTRLTVV.

CDR3 bases: TGTGCCAGCAGTTACCTAGGCACAGGGGGTACCACTGAAGCTTTCTTT. It specifies CASSYLGTGGTTEAFF. The rearrangement uses TRBV6-5 and TRBJ1-1, with 8 bases that match TRBD1. This CDR3 spans 16 amino acids. The ends lost 2 bases at V and 4 bases at J; junction bases unmatched: 9. Germline V CDR1 and CDR2: MNHEY, SVGAGI.

The genes are TRBV7-9 and TRBJ2-3, with 9 bases fitting TRBD1. Germline V lookup: CDR1 SEHNR, CDR2 FQNEAQ (reference sequence). This CDR3 comprises 15 residues. The V gene end was trimmed by 1 base and the J gene end by 8 bases; junction bases not matched to a gene: 7. CDR3 in DNA: TGTGCCAGCAGCTTAGGGGACAGGGCCGGGGTTACGCAGTATTTT. It encodes CASSLGDRAGVTQYF.

J is TRBJ1-2 and V is TRBV7-9; TRBD1 aligns across 8 bases. CDR3 length equals 15 residues. Germline CDR1 is SEHNR and CDR2 is FQNEAQ (reference sequence). The V segment lost 5 bases and the J segment 0 bases; nucleotides outside the gene matches: 5. DNA for the CDR3: TGTGCCAGCAGCGCAGGGGGCTCAGCTAACTATGGCTACACCTTC. It encodes CASSAGGSANYGYTF.

The chain has TRBV7-2 and TRBJ1-4; weak D call: TRBD1 (5 bases). CDR3 size: 15 residues. Per the germline V gene, CDR1 is SGHTA and CDR2 is FQGNSA. The ends were cut back, 5 bases at V and 4 bases at J, with 14 bases in the middle. CDR3 region: CASSLMGGVNEKLFF. The CDR3 nucleotides are TGTGCCAGCAGCCTTATGGGGGGGGTTAATGAAAAACTGTTTTTT.

The chain recombines TRBV28 with TRBJ1-5; 7 bases map to TRBD1. The J segment lost 5 bases and the V segment lost 6 bases, leaving 10 bases of the junction unmatched. The CDR3 runs 15 residues. Germline lookup yields CDR1 MDHEN and CDR2 SYDVKM. CDR3 DNA: TGTGCCAGCAGACAAGGAGGGGGCGGGGATCAGCCCCAGCATTTT. Translation: CASRQGGGGDQPQHF. Complete variable domain (other parts from reference TRBV28 and TRBJ1-5): DVKVTQSSRYLVKRTGEKVFLECVQDMDHENMFWYRQDPGLGLRLIYFSYDVKMKEKGDIPEGYSVSREKKERFSLILESASTNQTSMYLCASRQGGGGDQPQHFGDGTRLSIL.

This chain connects TRBV7-9 to TRBJ1-5; a possible D gene is TRBD1 (6 bases). The CDR3 is 14 residues long. V lost 4 bases and J lost 3, with 10 bases in between. Germline lookup yields CDR1 SEHNR and CDR2 FQNEAQ (reference sequence). The DNA of the CDR3 is TGTGCCAGCAGCTCGACAGGAAACAATCAGCCCCAGCATTTT. It translates to CASSSTGNNQPQHF.

This chain joins TRBV28 and TRBJ2-1; 14 bases match TRBD2. V was clipped by 6 bases and J by 7 bases; unmatched bases: 8. CDR1 is MDHEN, CDR2 SYDVKM, per germline. The CDR3 extends over 16 amino acids. CDR3 amino acids: CASRYMTSGGVNEQFF. DNA of the CDR3: TGTGCCAGCAGATACATGACTAGCGGGGGGGTGAATGAGCAGTTCTTC.

The rearrangement joins TRBV19 to TRBJ1-2; D may be TRBD1 (6 bases). From germline, CDR1 is LNHDA and CDR2 SQIVND (reference sequence). V was cut by 2 bases and J by 7 bases, with 20 bases left in between. The CDR3 is made up of 16 amino acids. Here the CDR3 reads CASSIPPDSLVGGYTF. CDR3 in DNA: TGTGCCAGTAGTATACCTCCGGACAGCCTCGTTGGTGGCTACACCTTC.

As regards this clone: Other nucleotide sequences in the sample specify the same CDR3. This CDR3 reads CASSPPVAGNTIYF. CDR3 nucleotide sequence: TGTGCCAGCTCACCACCGGTAGCTGGAAACACCATATATTTT. The J gene is TRBJ1-3, the V gene TRBV18, with no clear D. This CDR3 region has 14 residues. Germline V gives CDR1 KGHSH, CDR2 LQKENI. Trimming took 0 bases from V and 2 from J, leaving 5 bases between them.